These 9 T cell receptor beta chains originate from one sample sequenced in a study of control samples from healthy donors and cancer patients (dated by TCRdb to about 2020). The method was the immunoSEQ multiplex PCR assay. Held by TCRdb, this immuneACCESS table contains in-frame sequences only and omits some clones. Under half of the omission traces to an unresolved V gene where checked; the cause of the rest is unknown. The sample table contains over 150,000 clones; only one count was recorded for 94% of them. In total, the top ten clones hold 1.3% to 1.5% of the sample. Sequenced sample: blood. The receptor set was obtained from a woman aged 18-35 years in good health.

The V and J genes are TRBV30 and TRBJ1-4, with 7 bases identical to TRBD1. CDR3 length equals 22 residues. Trimming cost V 3 bases and J 3 bases; bases outside gene matches: 28. The V gene's germline CDR1 is GTSNPN and CDR2 SVGIG (reference sequence). CDR3 in DNA: TGTGCCTGGAGAATCCACCACACCCACCGACAGGGACGAAGAGTAGCTAATGAAAAACTGTTTTTT. This sequence encodes CAWRIHHTHRQGRRVANEKLFF.

This chain joins TRBV11-3 and TRBJ2-2, with 9 bases lining up with TRBD1. This CDR3 has 15 amino acids. V lost 5 bases to trimming and J lost 6 bases; unmatched junction nucleotides: 7. CDR1 SGHNT and CDR2 YENEEA come from the germline V gene. DNA of the CDR3: TGTGCCAGCAGCCGCCGGGACAGGGTACCCGGGGAGCTGTTTTTT. Translated: CASSRRDRVPGELFF.

The chain uses TRBV3-1 (or the pseudogene TRBV3-2) and TRBJ2-5; 9 positions match TRBD1. The length of the CDR3 is 16 residues. Germline-derived CDR1 and CDR2 are LGHDT and YNNKEL (reference sequence). The ends lost 0 bases at V and 3 bases at J; junction bases unmatched: 5. The CDR3 coding sequence is TGTGCCAGCAGCCAAGATCACGGGACAGGGAAAGAGACCCAGTACTTC. It is translated as CASSQDHGTGKETQYF.

The chain uses TRBV11-3 and TRBJ1-1, with no clear D. CDR1 SGHNT and CDR2 YENEEA come from the germline V gene. This CDR3 region has 13 residues. V lost 5 bases and J 1 base, leaving 8 bases between the germline ends. In DNA, the CDR3 is TGTGCCAGCAGCCTCTACACGAACACTGAAGCTTTCTTT. Translated: CASSLYTNTEAFF.

DNA for the CDR3: TGTGCCAGCAGCCCAGTCGGGGCAGGGGATGGCTACACCTTC. Translation: CASSPVGAGDGYTF. The rearrangement uses TRBV6-5 and TRBJ1-2; TRBD1 is a possible D gene (6 bases). Germline CDR1 reads MNHEY; CDR2 reads SVGAGI. The CDR3 covers 14 residues. The V and J ends lost 6 bases and 6 bases respectively, with 17 bases between them.

The chain couples TRBV7-9 to TRBJ2-2; unclear D gene. Germline CDR1 is SEHNR and CDR2 is FQNEAQ (reference sequence). The length of the CDR3 is 14 residues. V was pared by 2 bases and J by 3 bases, with 7 bases between. CDR3 amino acids: CASSLNRDTGELFF. Written as DNA, the CDR3 is TGTGCCAGCAGCTTAAACAGAGACACCGGGGAGCTGTTTTTT.

The gene calls are TRBV4-2 and TRBJ2-3; TRBD2 aligns across 10 bases. The V gene's germline CDR1 is LGHNA and CDR2 YNFKEQ. Trimming took 0 bases from V and 4 from J; bases not matched to a gene: 13. This CDR3 spans 19 amino acids. The CDR3 reads CASSQDWKRPAGGADTQYF. The CDR3 DNA is TGTGCCAGCAGCCAAGATTGGAAAAGGCCAGCGGGGGGGGCAGATACGCAGTATTTT.

The gene calls are TRBV7-8 and TRBJ1-2; 7 nucleotides match TRBD1. The CDR3 has 14 residues. V lost 4 bases and J lost 4; bases outside the gene matches: 6. The germline CDR1 and CDR2 sequences are SGHVS and FQNEAQ. CDR3 sequence: CASSSETGSYGYTF. The CDR3 coding sequence is TGTGCCAGCAGCTCGGAGACAGGGAGCTATGGCTACACCTTC.

The rearrangement uses TRBV19 and TRBJ2-3, with D perhaps matching TRBD2 (7 bases). Germline loops: CDR1 LNHDA, CDR2 SQIVND (reference sequence). The CDR3 has 15 residues. Trimming cost V 5 bases and J 1 base, with 13 bases left between them. CDR3 amino acids: CASSSPGGRTDTQYF. Here the CDR3 DNA reads TGTGCCAGTAGTTCCCCCGGGGGGCGCACAGATACGCAGTATTTT.